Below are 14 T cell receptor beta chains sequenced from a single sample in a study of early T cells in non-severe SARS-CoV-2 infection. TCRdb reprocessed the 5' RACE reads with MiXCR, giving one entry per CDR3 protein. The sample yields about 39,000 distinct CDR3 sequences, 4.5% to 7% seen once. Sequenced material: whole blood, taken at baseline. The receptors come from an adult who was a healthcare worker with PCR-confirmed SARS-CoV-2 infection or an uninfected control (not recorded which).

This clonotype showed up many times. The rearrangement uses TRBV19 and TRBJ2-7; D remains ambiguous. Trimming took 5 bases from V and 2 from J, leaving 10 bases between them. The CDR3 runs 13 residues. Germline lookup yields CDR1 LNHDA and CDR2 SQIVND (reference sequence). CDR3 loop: CASSASLPYEQYF. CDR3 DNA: TGTGCCAGTAGTGCATCTCTACCCTACGAGCAGTACTTC.

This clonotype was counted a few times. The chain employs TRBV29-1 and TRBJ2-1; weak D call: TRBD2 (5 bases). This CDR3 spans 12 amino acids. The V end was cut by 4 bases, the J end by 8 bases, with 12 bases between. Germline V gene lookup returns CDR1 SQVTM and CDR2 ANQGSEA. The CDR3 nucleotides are TGCAGCGTTGCGGCTAGCAACTATGAGCAGTTCTTC. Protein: CSVAASNYEQFF.

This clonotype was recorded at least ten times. CDR3 sequence: CASSPTGTGNRNQPQHF. CDR3 DNA: TGTGCCAGCTCACCTACCGGGACAGGGAATCGCAATCAGCCCCAGCATTTT. This chain joins TRBV18 and TRBJ1-5, with 9 bases that match TRBD1. Germline CDR1 reads KGHSH; CDR2 reads LQKENI. J was trimmed by 2 bases and V by 3 bases; bases with no gene match: 8. CDR3 size: 17 residues.

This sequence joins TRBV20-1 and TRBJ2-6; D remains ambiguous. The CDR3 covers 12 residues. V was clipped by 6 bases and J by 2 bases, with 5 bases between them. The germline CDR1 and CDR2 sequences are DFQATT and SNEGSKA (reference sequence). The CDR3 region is CSAVTGANVLTF. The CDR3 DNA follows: TGCAGTGCGGTAACTGGGGCCAACGTCCTGACTTTC.

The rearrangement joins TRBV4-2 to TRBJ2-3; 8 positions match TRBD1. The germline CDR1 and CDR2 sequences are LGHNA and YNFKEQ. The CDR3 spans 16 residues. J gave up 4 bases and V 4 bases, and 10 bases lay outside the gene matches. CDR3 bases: TGTGCCAGCAGCCCAAAGGGTCCAGGGGGCCCAGATACGCAGTATTTT. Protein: CASSPKGPGGPDTQYF.

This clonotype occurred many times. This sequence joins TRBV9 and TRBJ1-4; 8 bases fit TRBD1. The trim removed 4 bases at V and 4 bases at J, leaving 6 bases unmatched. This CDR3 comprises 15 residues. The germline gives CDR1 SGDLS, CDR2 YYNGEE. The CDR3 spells CASSSGDRFNEKLFF. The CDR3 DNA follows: TGTGCCAGCAGCTCGGGGGACAGGTTTAATGAAAAACTGTTTTTT.

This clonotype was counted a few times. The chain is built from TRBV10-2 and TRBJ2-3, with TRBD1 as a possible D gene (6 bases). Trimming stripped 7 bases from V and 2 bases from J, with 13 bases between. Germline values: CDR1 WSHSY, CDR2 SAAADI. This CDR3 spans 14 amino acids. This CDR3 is CASTPDSITDTQYF. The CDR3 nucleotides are TGCGCCAGCACCCCGGACAGTATCACAGATACGCAGTATTTT.

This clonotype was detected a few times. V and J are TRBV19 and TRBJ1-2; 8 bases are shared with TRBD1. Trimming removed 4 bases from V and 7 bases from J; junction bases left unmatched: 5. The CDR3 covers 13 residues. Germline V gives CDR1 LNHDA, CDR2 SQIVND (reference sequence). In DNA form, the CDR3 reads TGTGCCAGTAGTACAGACAGGGGTTTTGGCTACACCTTC. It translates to CASSTDRGFGYTF. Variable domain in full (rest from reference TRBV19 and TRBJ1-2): DGGITQSPKYLFRKEGQNVTLSCEQNLNHDAMYWYRQDPGQGLRLIYYSQIVNDFQKGDIAEGYSVSREKKESFPLTVTSAQKNPTAFYLCASSTDRGFGYTFGSGTRLTVV.

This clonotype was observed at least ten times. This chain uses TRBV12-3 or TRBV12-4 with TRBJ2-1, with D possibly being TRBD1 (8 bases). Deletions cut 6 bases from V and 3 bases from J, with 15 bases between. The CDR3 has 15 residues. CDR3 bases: TGTGCCAGCAGCTTAAGCGGGACAGGCTACAATGAGCAGTTCTTC. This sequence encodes CASSLSGTGYNEQFF.

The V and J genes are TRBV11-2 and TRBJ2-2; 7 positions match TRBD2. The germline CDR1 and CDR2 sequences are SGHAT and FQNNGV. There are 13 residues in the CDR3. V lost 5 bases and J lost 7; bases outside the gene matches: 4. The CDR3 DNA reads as TGTGCCAGCAGCCCCGGGGGGTTCGGGGAGCTGTTTTTT. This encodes CASSPGGFGELFF.

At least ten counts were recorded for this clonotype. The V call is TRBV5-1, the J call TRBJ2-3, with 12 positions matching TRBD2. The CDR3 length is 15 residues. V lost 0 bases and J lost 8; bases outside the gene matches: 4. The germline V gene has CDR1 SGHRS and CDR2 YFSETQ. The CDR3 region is CASSLGTSGVSTQYF. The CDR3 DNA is TGCGCCAGCAGCTTGGGGACTAGCGGGGTATCTACGCAGTATTTT.

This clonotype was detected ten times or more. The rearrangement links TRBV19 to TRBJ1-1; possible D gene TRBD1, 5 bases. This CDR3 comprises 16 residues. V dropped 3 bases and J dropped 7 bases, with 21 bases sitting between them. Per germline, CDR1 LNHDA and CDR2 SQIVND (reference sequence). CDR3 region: CASSIQARGPKGEAFF. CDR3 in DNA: TGTGCCAGTAGTATCCAAGCTCGGGGACCCAAGGGTGAAGCTTTCTTT. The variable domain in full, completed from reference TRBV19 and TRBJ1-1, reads DGGITQSPKYLFRKEGQNVTLSCEQNLNHDAMYWYRQDPGQGLRLIYYSQIVNDFQKGDIAEGYSVSREKKESFPLTVTSAQKNPTAFYLCASSIQARGPKGEAFFGQGTRLTVV.

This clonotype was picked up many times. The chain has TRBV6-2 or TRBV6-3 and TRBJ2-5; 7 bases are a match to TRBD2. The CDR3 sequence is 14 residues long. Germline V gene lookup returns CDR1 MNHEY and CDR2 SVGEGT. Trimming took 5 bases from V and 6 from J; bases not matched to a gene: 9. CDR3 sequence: CASSRGAGMQTQYF. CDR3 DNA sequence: TGTGCCAGCAGTCGGGGAGCGGGGATGCAGACCCAGTACTTC.

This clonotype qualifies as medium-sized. CDR3 nucleotide sequence: TGTGCCAGCAGTTTATGGTTCTACGCCACTGAAGCTTTCTTT. Translation: CASSLWFYATEAFF. The rearrangement uses TRBV28 and TRBJ1-1; D ambiguous. Germline assignment: CDR1 MDHEN and CDR2 SYDVKM. V lost 0 bases to trimming and J lost 4 bases, with 9 bases between them. The CDR3 extends over 14 amino acids.